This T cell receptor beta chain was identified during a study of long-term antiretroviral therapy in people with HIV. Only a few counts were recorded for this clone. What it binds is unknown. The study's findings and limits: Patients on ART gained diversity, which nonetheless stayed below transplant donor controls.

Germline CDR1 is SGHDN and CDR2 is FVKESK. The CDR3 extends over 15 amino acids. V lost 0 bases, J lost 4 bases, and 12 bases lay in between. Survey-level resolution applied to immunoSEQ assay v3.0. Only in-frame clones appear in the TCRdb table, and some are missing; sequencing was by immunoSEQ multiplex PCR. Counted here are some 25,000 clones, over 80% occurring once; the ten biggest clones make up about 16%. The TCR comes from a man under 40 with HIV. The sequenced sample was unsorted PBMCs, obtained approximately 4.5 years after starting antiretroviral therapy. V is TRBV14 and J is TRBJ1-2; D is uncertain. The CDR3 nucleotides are TGTGCCAGCAGCCAAGATCGCAGGTCTTCCTATGGCTACACCTTC. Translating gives CASSQDRRSSYGYTF.